A single sample gave rise to the 17 T cell receptor beta chains below, sequenced in a study of cytomegalovirus exposure and HLA in healthy donors. The table came from immunoSEQ multiplex PCR; TCRdb's copy has only in-frame clones and leaves some out. The sample holds approximately 140,000 clones; just under 85% are singletons and the top ten take under 1.5%. Sequencing was performed on PBMCs. These receptors were obtained from a woman in her twenties or thirties in good health and CMV-seronegative.

V is TRBV20-1 and J is TRBJ1-2, with 7 positions matching TRBD1. The ends lost 6 bases at V and 8 bases at J; junction bases unmatched: 6. This CDR3 contains 11 residues. The germline CDR1 and CDR2 sequences are DFQATT and SNEGSKA (reference sequence). The CDR3 bases are TGCAGTGCGGGGACAGTTACCGGCTACACCTTC. This translates into CSAGTVTGYTF.

This clone appeared once. The chain links TRBV6-1 to TRBJ2-3; D perhaps matches TRBD1 (5 bases). CDR3 length equals 15 residues. Trimming shortened V by 6 bases and J by 3 bases, and 16 bases separated the two germline ends. Looked up from germline, CDR1 is MNHNS and CDR2 is SASEGT. This CDR3 is CASRGPPRGTDTQYF. Here the CDR3 DNA reads TGTGCCAGCAGAGGACCCCCTAGGGGAACAGATACGCAGTATTTT.

The V gene is TRBV28, the J gene TRBJ1-5; 9 bases align to TRBD1. CDR3 length: 15 amino acids. Germline V gives CDR1 MDHEN, CDR2 SYDVKM. Trimming took 4 bases from V and 1 from J; bases not matched to a gene: 2. The CDR3: CASSSGQGSNQPQHF. The DNA for the CDR3 is TGTGCCAGCAGTTCGGGACAGGGAAGCAATCAGCCCCAGCATTTT.

The gene calls are TRBV4-3 and TRBJ2-3; 11 positions match TRBD2. Germline assignment: CDR1 LGHNA and CDR2 YSLEER. There are 18 residues in the CDR3. Trimming removed 2 bases from V and 0 bases from J; junction bases left unmatched: 7. As DNA, the CDR3 is TGCGCCAGCAGCCAACGTCCTAGCGGGGGGTTCAGCACAGATACGCAGTATTTT. Protein sequence: CASSQRPSGGFSTDTQYF.

V usage is TRBV7-3 and J usage is TRBJ2-5; 8 bases map to TRBD1. The J segment lost 5 bases and the V segment lost 4 bases, leaving 0 bases of the junction unmatched. There are 12 residues in the CDR3. From germline, CDR1 is SGHTA and CDR2 FQGTGA. CDR3 in amino acids: CASSYRGETQYF. CDR3 nucleotide sequence: TGTGCCAGCAGCTACAGGGGGGAGACCCAGTACTTC.

The J gene is TRBJ2-3, the V gene TRBV7-9; D remains unclear. The CDR3 sequence is 15 residues long. Germline V CDR1 and CDR2: SEHNR, FQNEAQ (reference sequence). Trimming took 2 bases from V and 5 from J, leaving 14 bases between them. The CDR3 DNA sequence: TGTGCCAGCAGCTTAAACTATATTTCTGGAGATACGCAGTATTTT. Protein product: CASSLNYISGDTQYF. Using reference TRBV7-9 and TRBJ2-3 for the parts outside the CDR3, the full variable domain is DTGVSQNPRHKITKRGQNVTFRCDPISEHNRLYWYRQTLGQGPEFLTYFQNEAQLEKSRLLSDRFSAERPKGSFSTLEIQRTEQGDSAMYLCASSLNYISGDTQYFGPGTRLTVL.

V gene TRBV7-2 combines with J gene TRBJ1-3, with D unclear. Germline CDR1 is SGHTA and CDR2 is FQGNSA. Trimming removed 5 bases at V and 0 bases at J, with 8 bases between. The CDR3 is 14 amino acids. This CDR3 is CASSPGLSGNTIYF. CDR3 nucleotides: TGTGCCAGCAGCCCGGGTCTCTCTGGAAACACCATATATTTT.

This clone was picked up a small number of times. The CDR3 coding sequence is TGTGCCAGCAAAGAGTCCCTGAGTACAGATACGCAGTATTTT. Its translation is CASKESLSTDTQYF. The chain links TRBV2 to TRBJ2-3; D uncertain. The germline V gene encodes CDR1 SNHLY and CDR2 FYNNEI. The CDR3 length is 14 residues. Trimming cost V 7 bases and J 3 bases, with 14 bases left between them.

A single count supports this clone. V gene TRBV30 combines with J gene TRBJ1-1; 7 bases align to TRBD1. The CDR3 loop spans 12 amino acids. From germline, CDR1 is GTSNPN and CDR2 SVGIG (reference sequence). Trimming took 5 bases from V and 5 from J; bases not matched to a gene: 5. CDR3 DNA: TGTGCCTGGTCCAGGGGGATAACTGAAGCTTTCTTT. Translation: CAWSRGITEAFF.

The chain couples TRBV11-2 to TRBJ2-1; 7 nucleotides line up with TRBD2. This CDR3 has 15 residues. Trimming took 3 bases from V and 4 from J; bases not matched to a gene: 6. From germline, CDR1 is SGHAT and CDR2 FQNNGV. The CDR3 sequence: CASSLTGDYYNEQFF. The DNA for the CDR3 is TGTGCCAGCAGCTTGACGGGGGACTATTACAATGAGCAGTTCTTC.

The chain recombines TRBV5-1 with TRBJ1-4, with 7 positions matching TRBD1. CDR1 and CDR2 from the germline V gene are SGHRS and YFSETQ. With V trimmed by 4 bases and J by 0 bases, 6 bases remained unmatched. This CDR3 comprises 16 residues. CDR3 nucleotides: TGCGCCAGCAGCCCCGGGACAGCAGCAACTAATGAAAAACTGTTTTTT. Its protein is CASSPGTAATNEKLFF.

The genes are TRBV11-2 and TRBJ1-1, with 9 bases fitting TRBD1. The V and J ends lost 5 bases and 4 bases, in that order; junction bases with no gene match: 8. Per the germline V gene, CDR1 is SGHAT and CDR2 is FQNNGV. CDR3 size: 15 residues. The CDR3 is CASSATTGGFTEAFF. The CDR3 DNA is TGTGCCAGCAGCGCCACTACAGGGGGCTTCACTGAAGCTTTCTTT. The full variable domain, in which reference TRBV11-2 and TRBJ1-1 provide the parts outside the CDR3, is EAGVAQSPRYKIIEKRQSVAFWCNPISGHATLYWYQQILGQGPKLLIQFQNNGVVDDSQLPKDRFSAERLKGVDSTLKIQPAKLEDSAVYLCASSATTGGFTEAFFGQGTRLTVV.

V usage is TRBV5-4 and J usage is TRBJ2-1, with D perhaps TRBD2 (6 bases). Germline CDR1 is SGHNT and CDR2 is YYREEE (reference sequence). This CDR3 has 13 residues. V lost 5 bases and J 6 bases, leaving 12 bases between the germline ends. CDR3 in amino acids: CASSPRGSNEQFF. For the CDR3, the DNA is TGTGCCAGCAGTCCGCGGGGTTCCAATGAGCAGTTCTTC.

This chain's CDR3 is CASSQELRTYGYTF. The CDR3 bases are TGTGCCAGCAGCCAAGAATTGAGGACTTATGGCTACACCTTC. V and J are TRBV4-2 and TRBJ1-2; D is uncertain. From germline, CDR1 is LGHNA and CDR2 YNFKEQ. The CDR3 runs to 14 residues. V gave up 0 bases and J gave up 5 bases, with 10 bases separating them.

This chain uses TRBV9 with TRBJ2-1, with TRBD2 identical over 8 bases. Germline lookup yields CDR1 SGDLS and CDR2 YYNGEE. V shed 4 bases and J 7 bases; nucleotides not matched to a gene: 4. The CDR3 covers 13 residues. Here the CDR3 DNA reads TGTGCCAGCAGCACGGGACTAGGAAATGAGCAGTTCTTC. As protein: CASSTGLGNEQFF.

The chain employs TRBV5-6 and TRBJ1-2, with TRBD1 as a possible D gene (6 bases). V was pared by 1 base and J by 3 bases, with 13 bases between. CDR1 and CDR2 from the germline V gene are SGHDT and YYEEEE. The CDR3 loop spans 15 amino acids. CDR3 in amino acids: CASSLYMDSYYGYTF. The DNA for the CDR3 is TGTGCCAGCAGCTTGTACATGGACAGCTACTATGGCTACACCTTC.

The rearrangement uses TRBV28 and TRBJ2-5, with TRBD1 identical over 9 bases. The trim removed 5 bases at V and 13 bases at J, leaving 11 bases unmatched. CDR1 and CDR2 from the germline V gene are MDHEN and SYDVKM. This CDR3 comprises 13 residues. The CDR3 here is CASSPQGAGGAYF. CDR3 DNA: TGTGCCAGCAGTCCACAGGGGGCGGGCGGCGCGTACTTC.